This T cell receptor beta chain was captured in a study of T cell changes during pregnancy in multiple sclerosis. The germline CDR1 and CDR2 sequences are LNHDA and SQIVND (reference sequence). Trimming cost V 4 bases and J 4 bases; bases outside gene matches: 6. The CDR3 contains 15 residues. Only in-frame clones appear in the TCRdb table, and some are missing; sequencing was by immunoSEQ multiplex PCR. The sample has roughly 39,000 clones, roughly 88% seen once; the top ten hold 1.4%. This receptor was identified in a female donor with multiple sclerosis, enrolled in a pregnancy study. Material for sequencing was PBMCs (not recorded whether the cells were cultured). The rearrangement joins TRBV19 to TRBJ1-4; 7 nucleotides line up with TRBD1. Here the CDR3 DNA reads TGTGCCAGTAGTACTTCAGGGGGTGGTAATGAAAAACTGTTTTTT. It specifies CASSTSGGGNEKLFF.